This TCR beta chain was identified during a study of blood T cell repertoires in COVID-19 (dated by TCRdb to the early 2020s). Background for the entire study: Collaborator samples came from the United States, Italy and Spain and covered acute and convalescent phases of COVID-19. The material from the prospective study consisted of cDNA or gDNA derived from T cells, B-cell-depleted T cells, or PBMCs. Subjects who had been exposed to COVID-19, were actively infected with it, or had recovered from it provided the deeply sampled blood TCRbeta repertoires that made up the dataset. A freely available public database, intended as a resource for researchers studying the immune response to SARS-CoV-2, is where the repertoires were released. The samples were drawn from two sources: the first 160 participants of the ongoing ImmuneRACE study, and about 1,300 subjects contributed by 6 global collaborators. Sample metadata almost always included a de-identified subject ID, COVID-19 status, age in years and sex. Where available, HLA class I and class II types were obtained from metadata supplied by the sample provider rather than from assay-based typing.

This clone was observed a handful of times. Its antigen is still unknown. No base quality values were provided; no much bigger clone lies one nucleotide off. Sequences KGHSH (CDR1) and LQKENI (CDR2) are obtained from the germline V gene. Taken from cysteine to phenylalanine, the CDR3 has 16 residues. Only CDR3 DNA is held: 48 bases, read in frame from base 1. V is pruned by 3 bases and J by 3 bases, leaving 10 bases of the junction without a gene match. In the prospective study, participants were about 18 to 100 years old, resided in about two dozen geographic areas of the United States, and were enrolled through a virtual design. Cohort assignment in the prospective study relied on participant-reported clinical history from a screening survey and a study questionnaire. For ImmuneRACE Cohort 3, a participant was defined as recovered based on two consecutive negative NP/OP PCR tests, clearance by a healthcare professional, or resolution of symptoms. In the prospective study, mobile phlebotomists collected whole blood, serum and a nasopharyngeal or oropharyngeal swab from each participant. Additional blood draws and questionnaires over an approximately two-month period could optionally be provided by prospective study participants. Before DNA extraction, prospective study blood samples were shipped either frozen or at room temperature.

The immunoSEQ Assay, a bias-controlled multiplex PCR, was used to amplify TCRbeta CDR3 regions from genomic DNA. As for how the authors treated the data: Nucleated cell counts per sample were estimated from amplification of reference gene primers within the assay. To quantify the absolute abundance of each unique TCRbeta CDR3 rearrangement, sequence reads were collapsed and filtered. For each sample, productive Simpson clonality was calculated as the square root of Simpson's diversity index over productive rearrangements. The table comes from immuneACCESS by way of TCRdb, which keeps in-frame sequences with V and J called. Part of the clones is missing from these tables; in studies checked, under half for an unresolved V gene and the rest for unknown reasons. V and J calls and clone size follow that table, whereas D and trimming were derived from the DNA. The table for this sample lists fewer than 400,000 clones; about nine tenths of them were counted only once. The ten largest make up over 4% of the sample.

What the work shows at the level of the full study, not this receptor alone: How much clinical and demographic metadata was included differed by source and by participant, and the metadata was provided uncurated.

This chain is built from TRBV18 and TRBJ2-7, and 8 junctional nucleotides match TRBD2. This TCR derives from a man aged 55 to 70 who had recovered from COVID-19. The source material was PBMCs or T cells enriched from blood (not recorded which). For the CDR3, the sequence is CASSPLSTSGLYEQYF. The DNA reads as follows: TGTGCCAGCTCACCCCTCTCTACTAGCGGCCTCTACGAGCAGTACTTC. Beyond the CDR3, the reference TRBV18 and TRBJ2-7 genes provide the residues; the full variable domain reads: NAGVMQNPRHLVRRRGQEARLRCSPMKGHSHVYWYRQLPEEGLKFMVYLQKENIIDESGMPKERFSAEFPKEGPSILRIQQVVRGDSAAYFCASSPLSTSGLYEQYFGPGTRLTVT.